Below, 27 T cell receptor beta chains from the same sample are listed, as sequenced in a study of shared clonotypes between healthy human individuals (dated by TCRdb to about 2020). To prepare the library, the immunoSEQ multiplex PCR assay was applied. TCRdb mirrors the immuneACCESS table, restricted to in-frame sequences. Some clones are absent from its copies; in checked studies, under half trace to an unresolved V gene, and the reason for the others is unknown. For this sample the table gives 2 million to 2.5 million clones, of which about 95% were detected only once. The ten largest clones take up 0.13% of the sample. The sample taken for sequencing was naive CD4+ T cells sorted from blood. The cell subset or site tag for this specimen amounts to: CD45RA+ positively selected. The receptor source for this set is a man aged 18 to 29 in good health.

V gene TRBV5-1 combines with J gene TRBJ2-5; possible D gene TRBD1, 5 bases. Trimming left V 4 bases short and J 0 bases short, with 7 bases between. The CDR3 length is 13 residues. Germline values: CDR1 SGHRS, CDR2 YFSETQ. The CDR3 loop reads CASSPGNQETQYF. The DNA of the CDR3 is TGCGCCAGCAGCCCAGGGAACCAAGAGACCCAGTACTTC.

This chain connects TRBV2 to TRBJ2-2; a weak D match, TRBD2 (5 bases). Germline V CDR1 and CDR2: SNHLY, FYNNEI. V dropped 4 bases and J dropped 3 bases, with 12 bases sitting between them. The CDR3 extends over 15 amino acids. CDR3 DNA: TGTGCCAGCAGTGTCTCTCGGGGATACACCGGGGAGCTGTTTTTT. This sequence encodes CASSVSRGYTGELFF.

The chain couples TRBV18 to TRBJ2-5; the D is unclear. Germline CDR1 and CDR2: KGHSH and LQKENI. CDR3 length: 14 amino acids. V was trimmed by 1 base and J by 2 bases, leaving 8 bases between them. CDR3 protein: CASSPRSQQETQYF. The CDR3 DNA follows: TGTGCCAGCTCACCACGGAGCCAGCAAGAGACCCAGTACTTC.

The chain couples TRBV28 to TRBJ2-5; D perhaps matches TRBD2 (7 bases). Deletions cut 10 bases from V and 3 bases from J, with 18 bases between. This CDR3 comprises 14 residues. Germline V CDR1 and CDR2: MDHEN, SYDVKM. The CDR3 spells CATQKGGGEETQYF. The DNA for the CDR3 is TGTGCCACCCAGAAAGGGGGGGGCGAAGAGACCCAGTACTTC.

The chain's CDR3 is CASSEGGTGYSPLHF. Written as DNA, the CDR3 is TGTGCCAGCAGTGAGGGTGGGACAGGTTACTCACCCCTCCACTTT. The V gene is TRBV2, the J gene TRBJ1-6; TRBD1 aligns across 8 bases. Germline V CDR1 and CDR2: SNHLY, FYNNEI. V lost 3 bases and J lost 10; bases outside the gene matches: 8. CDR3 length equals 15 residues.

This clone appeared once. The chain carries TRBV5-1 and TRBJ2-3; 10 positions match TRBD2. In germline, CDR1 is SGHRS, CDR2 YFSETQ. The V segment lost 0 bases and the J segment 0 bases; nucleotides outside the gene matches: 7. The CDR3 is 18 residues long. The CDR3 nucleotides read TGCGCCAGCAGCTTGGCTAGCGGGGGCCTCGGCAGCACAGATACGCAGTATTTT. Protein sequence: CASSLASGGLGSTDTQYF.

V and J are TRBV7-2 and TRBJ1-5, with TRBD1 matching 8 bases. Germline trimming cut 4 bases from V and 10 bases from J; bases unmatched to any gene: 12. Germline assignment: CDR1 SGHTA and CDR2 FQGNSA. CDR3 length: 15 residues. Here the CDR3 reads CASSWTGSTQEPQHF. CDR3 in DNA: TGTGCCAGCAGCTGGACAGGGTCAACCCAGGAACCCCAGCATTTT.

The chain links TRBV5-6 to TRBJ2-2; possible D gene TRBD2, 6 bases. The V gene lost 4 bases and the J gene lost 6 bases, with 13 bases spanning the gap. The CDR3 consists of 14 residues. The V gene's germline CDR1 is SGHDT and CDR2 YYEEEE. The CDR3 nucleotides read TGTGCCAGCAGCCAGCCCTGGGGGGCCGGGGAGCTGTTTTTT. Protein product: CASSQPWGAGELFF.

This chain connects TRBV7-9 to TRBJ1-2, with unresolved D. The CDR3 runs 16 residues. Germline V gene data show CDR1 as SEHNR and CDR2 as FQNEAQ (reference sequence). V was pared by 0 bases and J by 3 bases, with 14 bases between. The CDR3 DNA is TGTGCCAGCAGCTTAGCGTACGGGGAAGAGGACTATGGCTACACCTTC. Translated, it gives CASSLAYGEEDYGYTF.

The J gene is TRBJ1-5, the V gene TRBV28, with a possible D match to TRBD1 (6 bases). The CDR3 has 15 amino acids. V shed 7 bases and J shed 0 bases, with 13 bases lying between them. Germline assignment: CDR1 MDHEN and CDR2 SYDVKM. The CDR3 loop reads CASTGTHYSNQPQHF. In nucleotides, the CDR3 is TGTGCCAGCACCGGGACACATTATAGCAATCAGCCCCAGCATTTT.

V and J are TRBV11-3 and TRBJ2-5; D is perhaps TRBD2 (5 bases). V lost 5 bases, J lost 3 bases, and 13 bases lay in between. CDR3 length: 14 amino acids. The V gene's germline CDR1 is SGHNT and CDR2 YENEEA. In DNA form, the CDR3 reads TGTGCCAGCAGCCCCCGACGGGGAGAAGAGACCCAGTACTTC. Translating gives CASSPRRGEETQYF.

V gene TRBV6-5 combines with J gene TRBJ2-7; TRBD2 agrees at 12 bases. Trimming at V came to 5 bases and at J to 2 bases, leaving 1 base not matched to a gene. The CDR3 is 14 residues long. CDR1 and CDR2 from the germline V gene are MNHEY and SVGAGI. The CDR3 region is CASSPSGRAYEQYF. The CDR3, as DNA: TGTGCCAGCAGTCCTAGCGGGAGGGCCTACGAGCAGTACTTC.

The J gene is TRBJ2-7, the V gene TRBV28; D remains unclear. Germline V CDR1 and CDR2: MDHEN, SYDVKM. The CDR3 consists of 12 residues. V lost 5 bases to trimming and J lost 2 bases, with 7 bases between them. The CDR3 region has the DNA TGTGCCAGCAGTCCCCTCCCCTACGAGCAGTACTTC. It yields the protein CASSPLPYEQYF.

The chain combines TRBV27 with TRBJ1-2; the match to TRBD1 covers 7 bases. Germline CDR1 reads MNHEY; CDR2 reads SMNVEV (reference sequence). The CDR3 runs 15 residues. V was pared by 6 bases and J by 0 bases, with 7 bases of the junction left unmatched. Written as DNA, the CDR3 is TGTGCCAGCAGGGTGGGACAGTCCTCTAACTATGGCTACACCTTC. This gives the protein CASRVGQSSNYGYTF.

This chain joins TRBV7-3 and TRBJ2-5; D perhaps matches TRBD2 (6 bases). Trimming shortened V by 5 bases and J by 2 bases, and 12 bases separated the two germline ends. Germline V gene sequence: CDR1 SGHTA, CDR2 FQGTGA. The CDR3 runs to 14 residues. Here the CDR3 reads CASSPRGLQETQYF. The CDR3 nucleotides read TGTGCCAGCAGCCCACGGGGACTTCAAGAGACCCAGTACTTC.

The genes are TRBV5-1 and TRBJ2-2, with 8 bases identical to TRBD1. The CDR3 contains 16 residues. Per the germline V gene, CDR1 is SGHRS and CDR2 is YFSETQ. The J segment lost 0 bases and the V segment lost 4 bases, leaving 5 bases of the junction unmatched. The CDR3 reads CASSTSGGTNTGELFF. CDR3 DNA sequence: TGCGCCAGCAGCACCTCAGGGGGCACGAACACCGGGGAGCTGTTTTTT.

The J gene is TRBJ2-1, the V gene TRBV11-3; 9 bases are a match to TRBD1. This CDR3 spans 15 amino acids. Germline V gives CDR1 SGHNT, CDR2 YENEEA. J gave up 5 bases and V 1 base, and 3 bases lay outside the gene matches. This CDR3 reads CASSLAGTGNNEQFF. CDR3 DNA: TGTGCCAGCAGCTTAGCCGGGACAGGGAACAATGAGCAGTTCTTC.

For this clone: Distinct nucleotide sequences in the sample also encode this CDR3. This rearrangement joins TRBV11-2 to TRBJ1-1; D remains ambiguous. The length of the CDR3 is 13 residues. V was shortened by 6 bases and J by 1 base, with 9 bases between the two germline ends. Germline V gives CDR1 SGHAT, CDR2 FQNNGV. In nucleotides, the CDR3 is TGTGCCAGCAGTTCGACGGGGAACACTGAAGCTTTCTTT. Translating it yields CASSSTGNTEAFF.

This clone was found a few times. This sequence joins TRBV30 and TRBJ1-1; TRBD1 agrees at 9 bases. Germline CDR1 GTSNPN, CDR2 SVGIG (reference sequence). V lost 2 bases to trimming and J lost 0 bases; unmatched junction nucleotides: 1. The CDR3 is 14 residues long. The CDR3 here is CAWSRDRVNTEAFF. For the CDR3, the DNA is TGTGCCTGGAGTAGGGACAGGGTGAACACTGAAGCTTTCTTT.

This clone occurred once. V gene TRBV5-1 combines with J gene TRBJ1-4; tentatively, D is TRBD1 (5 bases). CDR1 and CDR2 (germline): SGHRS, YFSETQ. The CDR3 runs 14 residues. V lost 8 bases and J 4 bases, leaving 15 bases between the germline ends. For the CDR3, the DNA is TGCGCCAGTAGTGAGGGACCGCTTAATGAAAAACTGTTTTTT. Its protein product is CASSEGPLNEKLFF.

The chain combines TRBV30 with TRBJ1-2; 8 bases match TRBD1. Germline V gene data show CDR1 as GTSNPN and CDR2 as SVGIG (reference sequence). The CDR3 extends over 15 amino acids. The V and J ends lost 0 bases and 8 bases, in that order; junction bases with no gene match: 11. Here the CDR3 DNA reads TGTGCCTGGAGTGTGGCGAGGCAGGGGGCGGGAGGCTACACCTTC. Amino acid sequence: CAWSVARQGAGGYTF.

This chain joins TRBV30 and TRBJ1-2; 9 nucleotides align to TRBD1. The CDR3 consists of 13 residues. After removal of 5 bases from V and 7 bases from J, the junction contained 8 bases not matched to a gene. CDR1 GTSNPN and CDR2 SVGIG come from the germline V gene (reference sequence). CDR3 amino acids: CAWGVTGGGGYTF. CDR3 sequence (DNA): TGTGCCTGGGGGGTCACAGGGGGCGGTGGCTACACCTTC.

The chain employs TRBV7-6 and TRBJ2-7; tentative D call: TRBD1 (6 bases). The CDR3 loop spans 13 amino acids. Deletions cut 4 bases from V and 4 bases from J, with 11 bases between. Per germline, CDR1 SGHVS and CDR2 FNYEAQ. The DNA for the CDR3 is TGTGCCAGCAGCTCAGGACAGTGGTACGAGCAGTACTTC. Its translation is CASSSGQWYEQYF.

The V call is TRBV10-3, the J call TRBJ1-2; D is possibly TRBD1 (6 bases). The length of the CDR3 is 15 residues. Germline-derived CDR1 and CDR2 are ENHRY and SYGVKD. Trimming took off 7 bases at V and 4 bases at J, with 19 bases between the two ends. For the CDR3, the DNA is TGTGCCATCACCGCGGACAGTATCGGGGTCTATGGCTACACCTTC. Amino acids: CAITADSIGVYGYTF.

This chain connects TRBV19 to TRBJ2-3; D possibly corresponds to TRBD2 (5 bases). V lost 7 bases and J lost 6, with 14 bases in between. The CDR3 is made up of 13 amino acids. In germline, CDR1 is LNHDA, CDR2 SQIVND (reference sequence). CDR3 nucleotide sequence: TGTGCCAGTAAGGGTAGGGAGCTGGATACGCAGTATTTT. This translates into CASKGRELDTQYF.

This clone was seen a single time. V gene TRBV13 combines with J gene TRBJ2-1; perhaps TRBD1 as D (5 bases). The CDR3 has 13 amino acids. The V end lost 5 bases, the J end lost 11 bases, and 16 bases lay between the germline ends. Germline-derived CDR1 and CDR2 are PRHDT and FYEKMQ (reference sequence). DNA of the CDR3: TGTGCCAGCAGCCCAGGGTCAAACCGCAAGCAGTTCTTC. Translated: CASSPGSNRKQFF. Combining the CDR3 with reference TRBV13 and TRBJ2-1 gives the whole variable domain AAGVIQSPRHLIKEKRETATLKCYPIPRHDTVYWYQQGPGQDPQFLISFYEKMQSDKGSIPDRFSAQQFSDYHSELNMSSLELGDSALYFCASSPGSNRKQFFGPGTRLTVL.

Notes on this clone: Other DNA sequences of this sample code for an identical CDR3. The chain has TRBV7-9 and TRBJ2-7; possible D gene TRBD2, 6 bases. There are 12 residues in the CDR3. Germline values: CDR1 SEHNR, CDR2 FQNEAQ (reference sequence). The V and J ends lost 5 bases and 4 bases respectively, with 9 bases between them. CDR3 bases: TGTGCCAGCAGCACGGGACTTTACGAGCAGTACTTC. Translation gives CASSTGLYEQYF.